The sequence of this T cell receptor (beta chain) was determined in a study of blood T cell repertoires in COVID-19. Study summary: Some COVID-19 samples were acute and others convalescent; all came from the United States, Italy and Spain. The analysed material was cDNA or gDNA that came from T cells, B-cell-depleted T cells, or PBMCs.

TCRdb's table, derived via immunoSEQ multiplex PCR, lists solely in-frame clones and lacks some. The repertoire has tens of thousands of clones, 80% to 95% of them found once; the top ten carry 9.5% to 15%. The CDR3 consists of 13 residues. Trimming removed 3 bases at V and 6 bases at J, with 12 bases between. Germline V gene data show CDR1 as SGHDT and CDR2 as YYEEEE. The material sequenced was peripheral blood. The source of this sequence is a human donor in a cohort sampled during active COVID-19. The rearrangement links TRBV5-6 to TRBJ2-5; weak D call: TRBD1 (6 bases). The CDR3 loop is CASSWDKGKTQYF. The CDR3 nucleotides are TGTGCCAGCAGCTGGGACAAGGGAAAGACCCAGTACTTC.